The 30 T cell receptor beta chains listed next were all sequenced from one sample in a study of T cells in Graves' hyperthyroidism and ophthalmopathy. TCR beta CDR3 sequences were amplified from RNA transcripts. HTBI primers drove first-round RT-PCR of the TCR CDR3. TCRdb re-called the multiplex PCR reads through MiXCR, storing one row per CDR3 protein. The table shows approximately 600,000 distinct CDR3 sequences, with about 14% occurring only once. The material sequenced was blood. Source of these receptors: a woman aged 40 to 49 with Graves' ophthalmopathy.

This clonotype was recorded many times. V usage is TRBV5-1 and J usage is TRBJ1-1; TRBD1 is a possible D gene (5 bases). The CDR3 runs to 17 residues. CDR1 SGHRS and CDR2 YFSETQ come from the germline V gene. Trimming took 2 bases from V and 4 from J, leaving 21 bases between them. The CDR3 DNA sequence: TGCGCCAGCAGCTTACTCAGAGACAGCGCGAGGGTCACTGAAGCTTTCTTT. Translation: CASSLLRDSARVTEAFF. Full variable domain (rest looked up from reference TRBV5-1 and TRBJ1-1): KAGVTQTPRYLIKTRGQQVTLSCSPISGHRSVSWYQQTPGQGLQFLFEYFSETQRNKGNFPGRFSGRQFSNSRSEMNVSTLELGDSALYLCASSLLRDSARVTEAFFGQGTRLTVV.

V and J are TRBV18 and TRBJ2-4, with 8 positions matching TRBD2. CDR3 size: 16 residues. Germline V gene data show CDR1 as KGHSH and CDR2 as LQKENI. V trimming: 0 bases; J trimming: 6 bases; junction bases outside the gene matches: 7. CDR3 amino acids: CASSPPGSGSSNIQYF. The CDR3 DNA sequence: TGTGCCAGCTCACCACCGGGAAGCGGGAGCTCAAACATTCAGTACTTC. The whole variable domain, filled in from reference TRBV18 and TRBJ2-4, reads NAGVMQNPRHLVRRRGQEARLRCSPMKGHSHVYWYRQLPEEGLKFMVYLQKENIIDESGMPKERFSAEFPKEGPSILRIQQVVRGDSAAYFCASSPPGSGSSNIQYFGAGTRLSVL.

This clonotype has a count of ten or more. The V gene is TRBV6-1, the J gene TRBJ1-2; TRBD1 agrees at 8 bases. Unmatched junction bases numbered 5, after V lost 7 bases and J lost 4 bases. Germline V gene sequence: CDR1 MNHNS, CDR2 SASEGT. The CDR3 runs to 13 residues. Here the CDR3 reads CASNGQGGYGYTF. CDR3 in DNA: TGTGCCAGCAACGGACAGGGCGGCTATGGCTACACCTTC.

Ten or more counts support this clonotype. The J gene is TRBJ2-7, the V gene TRBV28; D unclear. Looked up from germline, CDR1 is MDHEN and CDR2 is SYDVKM. V was cut by 8 bases and J by 4 bases, with 9 bases left in between. This CDR3 has 11 amino acids. CDR3 amino acids: CASHSPYEQYF. CDR3 bases: TGTGCCAGCCATAGCCCGTACGAGCAGTACTTC.

V and J are TRBV12-3 or TRBV12-4 and TRBJ1-2; D ambiguous. The ends were cut back, 7 bases at V and 8 bases at J, with 17 bases in the middle. This CDR3 has 13 residues. The CDR3 DNA follows: TGTGCCAGCACCCTAGGAGGGTTGTTGGGCTACACCTTC. Its translation is CASTLGGLLGYTF.

This clonotype was detected ten times or more. This rearrangement joins TRBV7-2 to TRBJ2-7; 8 bases line up with TRBD2. CDR3 length: 16 residues. V lost 5 bases and J lost 4; bases outside the gene matches: 13. CDR1 and CDR2 from the germline V gene are SGHTA and FQGNSA. In nucleotides, the CDR3 is TGTGCCAGCAGCGCGCCGACCGGGACTAGATGGTACGAGCAGTACTTC. As protein: CASSAPTGTRWYEQYF.

The chain is built from TRBV25-1 and TRBJ2-5; D unresolved. Per the germline V gene, CDR1 is MGHDK and CDR2 is SYGVNS. The CDR3 runs to 11 residues. V was pared by 6 bases and J by 4 bases, with 6 bases between. The CDR3 DNA sequence: TGTGCCAGCAGGGCCGGAGAGACCCAGTACTTC. This sequence encodes CASRAGETQYF. The entire variable domain, with the rest obtained from reference TRBV25-1 and TRBJ2-5, is as follows: EADIYQTPRYLVIGTGKKITLECSQTMGHDKMYWYQQDPGMELHLIHYSYGVNSTEKGDLSSESTVSRIRTEHFPLTLESARPSHTSQYLCASRAGETQYFGPGTRLLVL.

V is TRBV29-1 and J is TRBJ2-2; 7 bases line up with TRBD2. Trimming took 7 bases from V and 4 from J; bases not matched to a gene: 3. CDR3 size: 12 residues. Germline V gene data show CDR1 as SQVTM and CDR2 as ANQGSEA. In DNA form, the CDR3 reads TGCAGCGGGCGGGAGAGCACCGGGGAGCTGTTTTTT. Encoded protein: CSGRESTGELFF.

Many counts were recorded for this clonotype. The genes are TRBV6-5 and TRBJ1-1, with D tentatively TRBD1 (5 bases). The CDR3 is 12 amino acids. CDR1 and CDR2 from the germline V gene are MNHEY and SVGAGI. V was pared by 6 bases and J by 8 bases, with 13 bases between. Here the CDR3 reads CASSRGSAEAFF. The CDR3 bases are TGTGCCAGCAGCCGGGGGTCGGCCGAAGCTTTCTTT.

Ten or more counts support this clonotype. The gene calls are TRBV3-1 and TRBJ2-2; D is unclear. V lost 4 bases and J lost 1, with 13 bases in between. There are 16 residues in the CDR3. Germline assignment: CDR1 LGHDT and CDR2 YNNKEL (reference sequence). In DNA form, the CDR3 reads TGTGCCAGCAGCCCCAGACGTATGCGGAACACCGGGGAGCTGTTTTTT. It codes for CASSPRRMRNTGELFF.

This clonotype was counted between two and nine times. CDR3 coding DNA: TGTGCCTGGAGTTCGCCGACTAGCGGAGGCACCGGGGAGCTGTTTTTT. Amino acid sequence: CAWSSPTSGGTGELFF. The chain joins TRBV30 to TRBJ2-2, with 9 nucleotides matching TRBD2. In germline, CDR1 is GTSNPN, CDR2 SVGIG (reference sequence). CDR3 length equals 16 residues. V was pared by 2 bases and J by 4 bases, with 8 bases of the junction left unmatched.

The chain is built from TRBV28 and TRBJ1-2, with D tentatively TRBD1 (5 bases). Trimming took 3 bases from V and 6 from J, leaving 11 bases between them. This CDR3 contains 13 residues. Germline CDR1 MDHEN, CDR2 SYDVKM. CDR3 in DNA: TGTGCCAGCAGTTTCCTGGGACCCAATGGCTACACCTTC. Translated, it gives CASSFLGPNGYTF.

This clonotype occurred many times. V is TRBV28 and J is TRBJ2-7; possible D gene TRBD2, 5 bases. Germline values: CDR1 MDHEN, CDR2 SYDVKM. V shed 5 bases and J shed 2 bases, with 16 bases lying between them. The CDR3 extends over 15 amino acids. The CDR3 loop reads CASSPRGSEAYEQYF. The CDR3 DNA follows: TGTGCCAGCAGTCCTAGAGGTAGCGAGGCCTACGAGCAGTACTTC.

The table lists this clonotype with many counts. The chain carries TRBV29-1 and TRBJ2-7; unclear D gene. Between the trimmed V and J ends, which lost 0 bases and 3 bases, there was a span of 12 bases. This CDR3 is built from 14 residues. Germline V CDR1 and CDR2: SQVTM, ANQGSEA. In DNA, the CDR3 is TGCAGCGTTGAAGACCTCGGTGCCAGCTACGAGCAGTACTTC. This gives the protein CSVEDLGASYEQYF.

This clonotype was seen many times. The V call is TRBV20-1, the J call TRBJ2-7, with 13 positions matching TRBD2. J gave up 2 bases and V 0 bases, and 10 bases lay outside the gene matches. The CDR3 extends over 18 amino acids. Germline V CDR1 and CDR2: DFQATT, SNEGSKA (reference sequence). The CDR3 nucleotides are TGCAGTGCTAGAGATCGGGGACTAGCGGGACTTAACACCTACGAGCAGTACTTC. Translated, it gives CSARDRGLAGLNTYEQYF.

This clonotype was seen repeatedly, ten times or more. This sequence joins TRBV28 and TRBJ2-5; TRBD2 aligns across 14 bases. Germline lookup yields CDR1 MDHEN and CDR2 SYDVKM. J gave up 2 bases and V 4 bases, and 9 bases lay outside the gene matches. This CDR3 spans 18 amino acids. CDR3 coding DNA: TGTGCCAGCAGTTGGCGACTAGCGGGAGGGACCGAGCAAGAGACCCAGTACTTC. As protein: CASSWRLAGGTEQETQYF.

This sequence joins TRBV25-1 and TRBJ2-2; 7 nucleotides align to TRBD1. Germline V gives CDR1 MGHDK, CDR2 SYGVNS. This CDR3 is built from 16 residues. The J segment lost 1 base and the V segment lost 6 bases, leaving 8 bases of the junction unmatched. The chain's CDR3 is CASRPSGQVNTGELFF. The CDR3 DNA is TGTGCCAGCAGGCCCTCCGGACAGGTGAACACCGGGGAGCTGTTTTTT.

This clonotype was recorded at least ten times. The chain combines TRBV20-1 with TRBJ2-5; D is undetermined. The CDR3 length is 13 residues. V was trimmed by 4 bases and J by 2 bases, leaving 11 bases between them. The germline V gene has CDR1 DFQATT and CDR2 SNEGSKA (reference sequence). CDR3 DNA sequence: TGCAGTGCTATTGTGGGGAATCAAGAGACCCAGTACTTC. Its protein is CSAIVGNQETQYF.

This clonotype was seen a handful of times. V gene TRBV19 combines with J gene TRBJ2-7; perhaps D is TRBD1 or TRBD2 (5 bases each). This CDR3 spans 16 amino acids. V lost 5 bases to trimming and J lost 0 bases, with 17 bases between them. Looked up from germline, CDR1 is LNHDA and CDR2 is SQIVND (reference sequence). The CDR3 DNA is TGTGCCAGTAGTCATTTGTGGGACGAACGCTCCTACGAGCAGTACTTC. This encodes CASSHLWDERSYEQYF.

This clonotype was found many times. The rearrangement links TRBV12-3 or TRBV12-4 to TRBJ1-2; D uncertain. V lost 7 bases and J 5 bases, leaving 20 bases between the germline ends. There are 15 residues in the CDR3. The CDR3 DNA reads TGTGCCAGCACCCCAGGTTTCGACGCCCTTTATGGCTACACCTTC. This sequence encodes CASTPGFDALYGYTF.

The sample holds a few counts of this clonotype. V is TRBV18 and J is TRBJ2-7; 8 bases are shared with TRBD1. The germline V gene encodes CDR1 KGHSH and CDR2 LQKENI. The CDR3 is 15 residues long. V lost 2 bases, J lost 5 bases, and 8 bases stayed unmatched. The CDR3 spells CASSPGETGDNEQYF. The CDR3 DNA reads as TGTGCCAGCTCACCAGGAGAGACAGGGGATAACGAGCAGTACTTC.

The sample holds many counts of this clonotype. The chain couples TRBV11-1 to TRBJ1-1; TRBD1 matches 8 bases. CDR3 length: 16 amino acids. V lost 5 bases and J lost 6; bases outside the gene matches: 14. Germline lookup yields CDR1 SGHAT and CDR2 FQDESV (reference sequence). CDR3 amino acids: CASSEDFRGLSAEAFF. Here the CDR3 DNA reads TGTGCCAGCAGCGAAGATTTCAGGGGGCTGAGCGCTGAAGCTTTCTTT.

This clonotype was counted ten times or more. This chain joins TRBV27 and TRBJ2-2; D unclear. CDR1 and CDR2 from the germline V gene are MNHEY and SMNVEV (reference sequence). Trimming took 2 bases from V and 0 from J, leaving 7 bases between them. This CDR3 spans 15 amino acids. The CDR3 region is CASSLIPTNTGELFF. The CDR3 region has the DNA TGTGCCAGCAGTTTAATCCCAACGAACACCGGGGAGCTGTTTTTT.

A few counts support this clonotype. The J gene is TRBJ2-5, the V gene TRBV27, with D maybe TRBD2 (5 bases). V was pared by 2 bases and J by 2 bases, with 12 bases between. The germline CDR1 and CDR2 sequences are MNHEY and SMNVEV (reference sequence). The CDR3 runs 15 residues. In DNA form, the CDR3 reads TGTGCCAGCAGTTTACTCGGGAAAGCTCAAGAGACCCAGTACTTC. Translation: CASSLLGKAQETQYF.

The V and J genes are TRBV28 and TRBJ2-7, with 7 bases that match TRBD1. Germline V gives CDR1 MDHEN, CDR2 SYDVKM. The trim removed 9 bases at V and 2 bases at J, leaving 7 bases unmatched. The CDR3 is made up of 13 amino acids. The CDR3 nucleotides read TGTGCCAGTCACCGGGACAGAGCCTACGAGCAGTACTTC. It codes for CASHRDRAYEQYF.

This clonotype was observed at least ten times. The chain carries TRBV12-3 or TRBV12-4 and TRBJ1-5; D remains unclear. The V gene lost 8 bases and the J gene lost 6 bases, with 17 bases spanning the gap. There are 14 residues in the CDR3. The CDR3 region has the DNA TGTGCCAGCTCGGTCCCGATAGCAGGTCAGCCCCAGCATTTT. Encoded protein: CASSVPIAGQPQHF.

This clonotype was seen repeatedly, ten times or more. The rearrangement uses TRBV12-3 or TRBV12-4 and TRBJ1-5; D possibly corresponds to TRBD1 (5 bases). V was cut by 5 bases and J by 6 bases, with 11 bases left in between. The CDR3 covers 13 residues. CDR3 nucleotide sequence: TGTGCCAGCAGTCTCAGGGTTAGTCAGCCCCAGCATTTT. Translating gives CASSLRVSQPQHF.

This clonotype has at least ten counts. Here the CDR3 reads CASSYSVTGWEPVSTDTQYF. The CDR3 DNA reads TGTGCCAGCAGTTACAGTGTGACAGGTTGGGAGCCAGTGAGCACAGATACGCAGTATTTT. The J gene is TRBJ2-3, the V gene TRBV6-2 or TRBV6-3; TRBD1 might be the D (6 bases). V gave up 2 bases and J gave up 0 bases, with 24 bases separating them. This CDR3 has 20 amino acids. In germline, CDR1 is MNHEY, CDR2 SVGEGT.

This clonotype was seen many times. This rearrangement joins TRBV28 to TRBJ2-2; TRBD1 matches at 9 bases. The V gene end was trimmed by 4 bases and the J gene end by 6 bases; junction bases not matched to a gene: 9. Germline V gives CDR1 MDHEN, CDR2 SYDVKM. There are 16 residues in the CDR3. The CDR3 is CASSSRQGGGPGELFF. CDR3 nucleotide sequence: TGTGCCAGCAGTTCCCGACAGGGGGGAGGCCCCGGGGAGCTGTTTTTT. The variable domain in full, completed from reference TRBV28 and TRBJ2-2, reads DVKVTQSSRYLVKRTGEKVFLECVQDMDHENMFWYRQDPGLGLRLIYFSYDVKMKEKGDIPEGYSVSREKKERFSLILESASTNQTSMYLCASSSRQGGGPGELFFGEGSRLTVL.

This clonotype was seen many times. V usage is TRBV5-1 and J usage is TRBJ1-1, with D hard to call. Germline V gene lookup returns CDR1 SGHRS and CDR2 YFSETQ. With 0 bases removed from V and 7 bases from J, the gap between germline ends came to 10 bases. The CDR3 totals 13 residues. The CDR3, as DNA: TGCGCCAGCAGCTTGGCCGCGGACCTTGAAGCTTTCTTT. It specifies CASSLAADLEAFF.